Below, 13 T cell receptor beta chains from the same sample are listed, as sequenced in a study of blood T cell repertoires in COVID-19. Using immunoSEQ multiplex PCR, the repertoire was profiled, and TCRdb retains in-frame clones only, with some absent. This table has 200,000 to 300,000 clones, roughly 91% appearing once. Specimen: peripheral blood. The receptors come from a man aged 30 to 39 with COVID-19, enrolled during active disease.

The chain's CDR3 is CSVQGVQGKNTEAFF. For the CDR3, the DNA is TGCAGCGTTCAGGGGGTACAGGGGAAGAACACTGAAGCTTTCTTT. The V and J genes are TRBV29-1 and TRBJ1-1; 7 positions agree with TRBD1. Trimming cost V 5 bases and J 1 base; bases outside gene matches: 10. This CDR3 contains 15 residues. Germline V lookup: CDR1 SQVTM, CDR2 ANQGSEA.

This clone was recorded once. This chain joins TRBV19 and TRBJ2-1, with unresolved D. Germline V gives CDR1 LNHDA, CDR2 SQIVND (reference sequence). The CDR3 length is 15 residues. V lost 3 bases and J 5 bases, leaving 14 bases between the germline ends. The CDR3 DNA reads as TGTGCCAGTAGTATCCCCGAGGCGAACCACAATGAGCAGTTCTTC. This sequence encodes CASSIPEANHNEQFF.

CDR3 in DNA: TGTGCCCAGGGGAGGGAATTGTACACCGGGGAGCTGTTTTTT. Protein: CAQGRELYTGELFF. The chain uses TRBV30 and TRBJ2-2; weak D call: TRBD2 (7 bases). The CDR3 is 14 amino acids. CDR1 and CDR2 (germline): GTSNPN, SVGIG (reference sequence). V gave up 8 bases and J gave up 3 bases, with 16 bases separating them.

The genes are TRBV7-9 and TRBJ1-2; D is unresolved. Germline V gene sequence: CDR1 SEHNR, CDR2 FQNEAQ (reference sequence). V lost 1 base, J lost 6 bases, and 9 bases lay in between. The CDR3 is 13 residues long. The CDR3 DNA sequence: TGTGCCAGCAGCTTAGTTTGGGCAGATGGCTACACCTTC. Protein sequence: CASSLVWADGYTF.

The chain links TRBV5-5 to TRBJ2-3; TRBD2 matches 9 bases. The CDR3 loop spans 15 amino acids. V shed 0 bases, J shed 2 bases, and the junction held 1 base outside the gene matches. Per the germline V gene, CDR1 is SGHKS and CDR2 is YYEKEE (reference sequence). This CDR3 reads CASSLGLADTDTQYF. In nucleotides, the CDR3 is TGTGCCAGCAGCTTGGGACTAGCGGACACAGATACGCAGTATTTT.

V usage is TRBV5-5 and J usage is TRBJ2-7, with D possibly being TRBD1 (6 bases). V lost 1 base, J lost 3 bases, and 17 bases lay in between. The CDR3 consists of 16 residues. Germline CDR1 reads SGHKS; CDR2 reads YYEKEE (reference sequence). CDR3 DNA sequence: TGTGCCAGCAGCTTGCTATGGGACACCAAGTTCTACGAGCAGTACTTC. Amino acid sequence: CASSLLWDTKFYEQYF.

The chain has TRBV5-6 and TRBJ1-5; TRBD1 is a possible D gene (5 bases). The CDR3 runs to 17 residues. The germline V gene encodes CDR1 SGHDT and CDR2 YYEEEE. V lost 3 bases to trimming and J lost 0 bases, with 16 bases between them. In DNA form, the CDR3 reads TGTGCCAGCAGCTCGCTAAGGGTAGGACATAGCAATCAGCCCCAGCATTTT. It encodes CASSSLRVGHSNQPQHF.

The chain has TRBV27 and TRBJ2-2; a possible D gene is TRBD2 (5 bases). This CDR3 contains 16 residues. V gave up 5 bases and J gave up 5 bases, with 18 bases separating them. Per the germline V gene, CDR1 is MNHEY and CDR2 is SMNVEV (reference sequence). The chain's CDR3 is CASSTRTDGGTGELFF. The CDR3 bases are TGTGCCAGCAGTACTCGGACCGACGGAGGAACCGGGGAGCTGTTTTTT.

Only one count was recorded for this clone. This chain connects TRBV11-2 to TRBJ1-6, with D possibly being TRBD1 (6 bases). The CDR3 loop spans 14 amino acids. Germline CDR1 reads SGHAT; CDR2 reads FQNNGV. V lost 8 bases, J lost 10 bases, and 18 bases lay in between. The CDR3 DNA reads TGTGCCAGCGCCCGGGGGGGGCTCCGATCACCCCTCCACTTT. This encodes CASARGGLRSPLHF.

The chain links TRBV27 to TRBJ2-1, with TRBD1 identical over 7 bases. The CDR3 consists of 15 residues. V lost 3 bases and J lost 2; bases outside the gene matches: 4. The germline V gene has CDR1 MNHEY and CDR2 SMNVEV (reference sequence). For the CDR3, the DNA is TGTGCCAGCAGTTTTAGGGACAGAACCTACAATGAGCAGTTCTTC. Translated: CASSFRDRTYNEQFF.

This clone was detected a few times. The chain has TRBV2 and TRBJ2-7; 8 positions match TRBD1. Germline CDR1 and CDR2: SNHLY and FYNNEI. The CDR3 runs to 14 residues. V trimming: 6 bases; J trimming: 1 base; junction bases outside the gene matches: 5. The CDR3 coding sequence is TGTGCCAGCAGGCCTAGACAGGGGTCCTACGAGCAGTACTTC. Translated: CASRPRQGSYEQYF.

The chain joins TRBV29-1 to TRBJ1-2; 8 bases match TRBD1. V gave up 7 bases and J gave up 6 bases; unmatched junction bases: 19. The germline CDR1 and CDR2 sequences are SQVTM and ANQGSEA. This CDR3 spans 16 amino acids. CDR3: CSAATLYNRGKNGYTF. DNA of the CDR3: TGCAGCGCCGCCACCCTTTATAACAGGGGGAAAAATGGCTACACCTTC.

The rearrangement uses TRBV3-1 (or the pseudogene TRBV3-2) and TRBJ2-1; 11 positions match TRBD2. This CDR3 has 14 amino acids. Trimming cost V 6 bases and J 7 bases; bases outside gene matches: 5. CDR1 and CDR2 (germline): LGHDT, YNNKEL (reference sequence). The CDR3 loop reads CASSLSGGANEQFF. The CDR3 nucleotides read TGTGCCAGCAGTCTTAGCGGGGGGGCAAATGAGCAGTTCTTC.